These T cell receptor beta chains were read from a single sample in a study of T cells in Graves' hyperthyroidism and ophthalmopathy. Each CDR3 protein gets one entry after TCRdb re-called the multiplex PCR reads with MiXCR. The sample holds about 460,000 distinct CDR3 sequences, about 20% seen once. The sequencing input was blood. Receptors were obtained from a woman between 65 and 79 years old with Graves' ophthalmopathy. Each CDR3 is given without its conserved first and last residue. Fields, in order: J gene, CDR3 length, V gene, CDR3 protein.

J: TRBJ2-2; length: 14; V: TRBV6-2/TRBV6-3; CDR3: ASFHSVGLRPGELF
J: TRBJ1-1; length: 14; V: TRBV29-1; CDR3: SVANLGGSGVTEAF
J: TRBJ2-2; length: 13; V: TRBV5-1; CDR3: ASSPQVGGTGELF
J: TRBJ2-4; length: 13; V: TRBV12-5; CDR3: ASGYTGGQLNIQY
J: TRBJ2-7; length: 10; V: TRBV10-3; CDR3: AISPDLTEQY
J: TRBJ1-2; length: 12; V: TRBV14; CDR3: ASSRTTGGSGYT
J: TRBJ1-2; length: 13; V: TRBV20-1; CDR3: SARDNRSPNYGYT
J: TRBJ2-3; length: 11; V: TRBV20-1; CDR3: SASWTGTDTQY
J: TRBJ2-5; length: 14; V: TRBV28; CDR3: ASSLGGRPGEETQY
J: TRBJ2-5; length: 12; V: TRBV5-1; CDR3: ASSLWDSQETQY
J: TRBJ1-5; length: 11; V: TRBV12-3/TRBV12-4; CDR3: ASSRQENQPQH
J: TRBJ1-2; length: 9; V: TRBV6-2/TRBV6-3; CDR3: ASSPGSGYT
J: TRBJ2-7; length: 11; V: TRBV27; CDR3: ASSLNSGYEQY
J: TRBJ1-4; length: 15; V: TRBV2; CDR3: ASSHKVGGWLNEKLF
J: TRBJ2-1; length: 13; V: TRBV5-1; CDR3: ASSLSGSRSDEQF
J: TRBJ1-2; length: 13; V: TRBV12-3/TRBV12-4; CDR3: ASSPRQATGYGYT
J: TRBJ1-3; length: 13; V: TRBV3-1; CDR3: ASSQGLLIGNTIY
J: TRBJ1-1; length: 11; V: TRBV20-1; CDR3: SAVGVYGTEAF
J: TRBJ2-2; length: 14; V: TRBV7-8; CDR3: ASKTLGGPYTGELF
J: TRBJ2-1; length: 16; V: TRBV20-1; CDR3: SAISGTSGSRSYNEQF
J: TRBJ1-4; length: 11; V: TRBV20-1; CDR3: SANRVTNEKLF
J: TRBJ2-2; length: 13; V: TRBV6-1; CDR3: ASRASGRAPGELF
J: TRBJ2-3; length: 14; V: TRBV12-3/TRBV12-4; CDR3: ASSLWLAGASDTQY
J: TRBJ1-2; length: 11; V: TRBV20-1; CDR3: SAGTGLNYGYT
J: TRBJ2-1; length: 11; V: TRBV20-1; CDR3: SVLRGGYNEQF
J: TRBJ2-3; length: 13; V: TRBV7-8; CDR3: ASRSQQGFTDTQY
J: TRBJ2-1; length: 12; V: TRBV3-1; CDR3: ASSQVLAGGEQF
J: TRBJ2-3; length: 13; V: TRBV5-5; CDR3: ASSLWDRGGDTQY
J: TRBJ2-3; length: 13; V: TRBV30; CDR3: AWSRIAGATDTQY
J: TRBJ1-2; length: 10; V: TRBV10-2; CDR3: ASLRDSYGYT
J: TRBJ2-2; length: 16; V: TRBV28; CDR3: ASSSGLAGAFYTGELF
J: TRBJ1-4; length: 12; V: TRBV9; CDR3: ASSVGGGNEKLF
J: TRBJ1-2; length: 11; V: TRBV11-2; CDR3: ASSLSAGYGYT
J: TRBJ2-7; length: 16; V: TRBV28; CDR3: ASSLFGGGQGGQYEQY
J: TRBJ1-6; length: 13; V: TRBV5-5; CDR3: ASSLTSSYNSPLH